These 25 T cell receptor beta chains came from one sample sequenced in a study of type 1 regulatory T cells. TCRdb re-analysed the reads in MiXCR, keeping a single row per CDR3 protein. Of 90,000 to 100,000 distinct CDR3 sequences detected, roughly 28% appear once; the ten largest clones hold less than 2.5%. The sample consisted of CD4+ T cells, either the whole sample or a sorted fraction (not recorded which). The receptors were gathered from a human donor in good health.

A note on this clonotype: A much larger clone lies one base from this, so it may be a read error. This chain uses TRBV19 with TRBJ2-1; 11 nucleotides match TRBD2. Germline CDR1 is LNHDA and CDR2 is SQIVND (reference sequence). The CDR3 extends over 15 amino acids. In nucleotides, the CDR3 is TGTACCAGTAGATTACGGACTAGCGGGCTGAATGAGCAGTTCTTC. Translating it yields CTSRLRTSGLNEQFF.

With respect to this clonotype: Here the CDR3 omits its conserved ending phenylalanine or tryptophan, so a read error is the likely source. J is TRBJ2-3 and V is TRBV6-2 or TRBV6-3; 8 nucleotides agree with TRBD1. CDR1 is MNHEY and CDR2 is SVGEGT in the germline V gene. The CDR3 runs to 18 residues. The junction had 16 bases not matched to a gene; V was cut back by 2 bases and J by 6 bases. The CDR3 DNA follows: TGTGCCAGCAGTTACCTGACAGGGGCCCCCGGGTCCGAGGATACGCAGTATTCT. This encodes CASSYLTGAPGSEDTQYS.

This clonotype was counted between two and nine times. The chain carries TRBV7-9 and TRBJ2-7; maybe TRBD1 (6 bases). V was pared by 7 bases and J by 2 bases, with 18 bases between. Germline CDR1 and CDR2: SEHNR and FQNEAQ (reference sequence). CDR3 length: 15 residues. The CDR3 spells CASTSGQPPTYEQYF. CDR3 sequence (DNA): TGTGCCAGCACCTCTGGACAGCCTCCTACCTACGAGCAGTACTTC.

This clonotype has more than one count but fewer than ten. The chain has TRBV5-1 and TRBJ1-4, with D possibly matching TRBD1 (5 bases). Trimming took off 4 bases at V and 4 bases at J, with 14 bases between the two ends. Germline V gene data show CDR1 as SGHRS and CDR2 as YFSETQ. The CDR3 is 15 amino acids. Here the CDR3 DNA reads TGCGCCAGCAGCGCCCGGGGGGATCGTAATGAAAAACTGTTTTTT. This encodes CASSARGDRNEKLFF.

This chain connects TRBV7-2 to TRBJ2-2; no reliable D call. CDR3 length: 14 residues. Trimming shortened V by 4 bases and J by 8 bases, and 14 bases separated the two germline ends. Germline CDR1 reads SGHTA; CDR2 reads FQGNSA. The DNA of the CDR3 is TGTGCCAGCAGCTCCCGCCGGAATTGGGGGGAGCTGTTTTTT. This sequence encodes CASSSRRNWGELFF.

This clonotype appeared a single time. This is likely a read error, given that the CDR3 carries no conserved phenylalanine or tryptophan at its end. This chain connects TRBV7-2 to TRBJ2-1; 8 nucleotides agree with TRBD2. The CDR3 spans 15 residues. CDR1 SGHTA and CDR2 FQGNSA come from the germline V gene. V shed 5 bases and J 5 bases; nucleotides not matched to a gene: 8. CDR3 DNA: TGTGCCAGCAGCCTACGGGAGGGCCGCAACAATGAGCAGTTCTCC. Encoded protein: CASSLREGRNNEQFS.

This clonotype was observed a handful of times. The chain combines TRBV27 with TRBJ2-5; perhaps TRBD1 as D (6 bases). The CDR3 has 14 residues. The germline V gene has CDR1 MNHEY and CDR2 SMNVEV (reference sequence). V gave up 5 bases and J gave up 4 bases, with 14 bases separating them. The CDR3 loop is CASSTLTGPETQYF. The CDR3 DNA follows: TGTGCCAGCAGTACCCTGACAGGTCCAGAGACCCAGTACTTC.

CDR3 in amino acids: CSAGVAAGAGETQYF. CDR3 nucleotide sequence: TGCAGTGCTGGGGTGGCGGCGGGAGCGGGAGAGACCCAGTACTTC. This sequence joins TRBV20-1 and TRBJ2-5, with 7 positions matching TRBD2. V was pared by 5 bases and J by 4 bases, with 13 bases of the junction left unmatched. Per germline, CDR1 DFQATT and CDR2 SNEGSKA (reference sequence). This CDR3 is built from 15 residues.

CDR3 sequence: CASSLREGDTQYF. CDR3 coding DNA: TGTGCCAGCAGTTTAAGGGAAGGAGATACGCAGTATTTT. V is TRBV27 and J is TRBJ2-3, with D hard to call. This CDR3 is built from 13 residues. Trimming removed 2 bases at V and 5 bases at J, with 8 bases between. The V gene's germline CDR1 is MNHEY and CDR2 SMNVEV (reference sequence).

CDR3 amino acids: CASSVIVDTQYF. The DNA for the CDR3 is TGTGCCAGCAGCGTGATAGTTGATACGCAGTATTTT. The rearrangement joins TRBV11-2 to TRBJ2-3; D unclear. The CDR3 is made up of 12 amino acids. Germline lookup yields CDR1 SGHAT and CDR2 FQNNGV. V lost 5 bases and J 6 bases, leaving 9 bases between the germline ends.

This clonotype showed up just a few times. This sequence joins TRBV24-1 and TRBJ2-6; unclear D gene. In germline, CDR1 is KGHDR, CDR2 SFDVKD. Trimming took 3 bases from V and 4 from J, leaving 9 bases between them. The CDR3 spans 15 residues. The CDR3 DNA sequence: TGTGCCACCAGTGATGGATTTGTAGGGGCCAACGTCCTGACTTTC. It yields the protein CATSDGFVGANVLTF.

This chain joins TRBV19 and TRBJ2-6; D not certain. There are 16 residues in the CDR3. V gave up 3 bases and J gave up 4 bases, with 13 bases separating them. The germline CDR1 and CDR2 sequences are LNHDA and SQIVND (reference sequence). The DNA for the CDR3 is TGTGCCAGTAGTATCCCCCCTAAGGGAGGGGCCAACGTCCTGACTTTC. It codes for CASSIPPKGGANVLTF.

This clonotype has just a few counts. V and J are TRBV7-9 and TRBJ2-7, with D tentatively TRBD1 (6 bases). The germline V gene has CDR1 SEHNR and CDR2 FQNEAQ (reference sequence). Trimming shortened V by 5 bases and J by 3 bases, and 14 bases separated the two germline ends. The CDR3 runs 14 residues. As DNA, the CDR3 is TGTGCCAGCAGCGTCGACAGGAAGAACTACGAGCAGTACTTC. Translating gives CASSVDRKNYEQYF.

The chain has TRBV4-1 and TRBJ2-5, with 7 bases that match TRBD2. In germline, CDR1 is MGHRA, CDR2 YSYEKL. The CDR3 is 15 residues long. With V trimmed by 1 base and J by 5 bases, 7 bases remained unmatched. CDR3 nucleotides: TGCGCCAGCAGCCAAGGTGTCAGGGAGGGGGAGACCCAGTACTTC. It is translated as CASSQGVREGETQYF.

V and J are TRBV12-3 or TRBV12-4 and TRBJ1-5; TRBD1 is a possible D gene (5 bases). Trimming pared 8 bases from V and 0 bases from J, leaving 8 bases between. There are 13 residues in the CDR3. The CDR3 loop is CASSGRSNQPQHF. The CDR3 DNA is TGTGCCAGCTCGGGGCGTAGCAATCAGCCCCAGCATTTT.

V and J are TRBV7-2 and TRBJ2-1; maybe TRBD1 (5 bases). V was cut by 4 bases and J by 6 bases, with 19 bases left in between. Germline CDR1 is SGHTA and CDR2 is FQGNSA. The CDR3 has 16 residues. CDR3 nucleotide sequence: TGTGCCAGCAGCTCTGTGGGGCCTACGTTAGGCAATGAGCAGTTCTTC. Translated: CASSSVGPTLGNEQFF.

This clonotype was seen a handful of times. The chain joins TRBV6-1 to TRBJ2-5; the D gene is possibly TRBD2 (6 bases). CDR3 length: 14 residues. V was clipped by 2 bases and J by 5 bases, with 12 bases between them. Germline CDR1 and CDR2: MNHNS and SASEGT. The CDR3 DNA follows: TGTGCCAGCAGTGAAAACCGGGGGATGGAGACCCAGTACTTC. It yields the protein CASSENRGMETQYF.

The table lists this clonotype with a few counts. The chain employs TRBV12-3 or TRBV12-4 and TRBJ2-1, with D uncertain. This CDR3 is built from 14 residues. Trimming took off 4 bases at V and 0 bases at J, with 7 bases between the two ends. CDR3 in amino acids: CASSSGSSYNEQFF. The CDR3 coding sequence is TGTGCCAGCAGTTCTGGTAGCTCCTACAATGAGCAGTTCTTC.

CDR3 in amino acids: CASSARDRGGEYGYTF. CDR3 DNA sequence: TGTGCCAGCAGTGCGAGGGACAGGGGGGGCGAGTATGGCTACACCTTC. The chain uses TRBV6-1 and TRBJ1-2; 11 bases fit TRBD1. V was clipped by 4 bases and J by 5 bases; unmatched bases: 9. Germline lookup yields CDR1 MNHNS and CDR2 SASEGT. The CDR3 loop spans 16 amino acids.

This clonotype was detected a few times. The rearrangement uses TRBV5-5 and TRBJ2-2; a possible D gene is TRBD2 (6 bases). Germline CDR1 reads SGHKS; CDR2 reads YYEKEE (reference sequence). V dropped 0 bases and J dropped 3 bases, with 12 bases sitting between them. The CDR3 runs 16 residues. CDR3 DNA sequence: TGTGCCAGCAGCTTGGAGGTCTGGGGGGACACCGGGGAGCTGTTTTTT. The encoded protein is CASSLEVWGDTGELFF.

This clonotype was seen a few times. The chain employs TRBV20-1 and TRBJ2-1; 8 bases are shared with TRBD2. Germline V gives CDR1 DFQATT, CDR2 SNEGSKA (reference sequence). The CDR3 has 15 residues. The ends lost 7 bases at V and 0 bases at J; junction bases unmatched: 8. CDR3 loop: CSVDIAGSSYNEQFF. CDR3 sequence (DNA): TGCAGTGTGGATATAGCGGGAAGCTCCTACAATGAGCAGTTCTTC.

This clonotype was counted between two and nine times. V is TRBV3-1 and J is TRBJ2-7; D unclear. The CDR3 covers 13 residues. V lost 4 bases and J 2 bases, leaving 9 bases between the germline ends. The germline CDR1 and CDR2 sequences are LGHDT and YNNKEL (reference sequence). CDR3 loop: CASSRGPAYEQYF. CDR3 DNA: TGTGCCAGCAGCCGCGGACCGGCCTACGAGCAGTACTTC.

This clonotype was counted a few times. The CDR3, as DNA: TGTGCCATCAGTGATGCGGGGCGGGAGAACCAAGAGACCCAGTACTTC. Translated: CAISDAGRENQETQYF. This chain links TRBV10-3 with TRBJ2-5; 7 bases map to TRBD2. The V gene end was trimmed by 3 bases and the J gene end by 0 bases; junction bases not matched to a gene: 7. This CDR3 has 16 amino acids. The germline V gene has CDR1 ENHRY and CDR2 SYGVKD.

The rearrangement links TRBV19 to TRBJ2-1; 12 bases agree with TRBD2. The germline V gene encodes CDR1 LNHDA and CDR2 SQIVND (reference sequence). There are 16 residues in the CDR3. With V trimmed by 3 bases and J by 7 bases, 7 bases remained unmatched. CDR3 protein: CASSILAGGSGNEQFF. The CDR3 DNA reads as TGTGCCAGTAGTATTCTAGCGGGAGGGAGTGGGAATGAGCAGTTCTTC.

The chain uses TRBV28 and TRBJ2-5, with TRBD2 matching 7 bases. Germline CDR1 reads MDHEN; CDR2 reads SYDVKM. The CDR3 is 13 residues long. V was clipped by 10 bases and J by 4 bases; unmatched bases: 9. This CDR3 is CATRRESGETQYF. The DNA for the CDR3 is TGTGCCACCCGGCGGGAGAGTGGAGAGACCCAGTACTTC. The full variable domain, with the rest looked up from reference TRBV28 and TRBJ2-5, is DVKVTQSSRYLVKRTGEKVFLECVQDMDHENMFWYRQDPGLGLRLIYFSYDVKMKEKGDIPEGYSVSREKKERFSLILESASTNQTSMYLCATRRESGETQYFGPGTRLLVL.